This T cell receptor beta chain was identified in a study of T cells after yellow fever vaccination (dated by TCRdb to about 2019). At the level of the whole study: Libraries from fractions with low cell numbers were prepared with the SMART-Seq v4 Ultra Low Input RNA kit. To track T-cell clones before and after primary and booster YFV17D yellow fever vaccination, bulk TCR alpha and beta repertoires were sequenced longitudinally. The cohort comprised two healthy male donors, one aged 18 to 30 and one aged 30 to 40 years. Bulk PBMC replicates and cell subsets were isolated from blood drawn at multiple timepoints before and after both primary and secondary immunization. The investigation overall reported the following: Computational filtering was required because FACS-sorted repertoires could contain abundant contaminating clonotypes from the bulk population. After the booster, most clones that had expanded after primary vaccination were detected again (roughly 96% of CD4 and around nine tenths of CD8), suggesting broad maintenance of memory. A small share of clonotypes was detected in both CD4 and CD8 compartments, with the overlap likely arising from convergent recombination. Compared with the primary T-cell response, the secondary T-cell response was weaker but faster, peaking on day 5 rather than day 15. The study included only two donors, which limits how far the findings can be generalized.

Synthesis of TCR cDNA relied on 5'RACE template switching, a step that introduced a universal primer site along with unique molecular identifiers. cDNA synthesis was primed from both the TCR alpha and TCR beta constant segments. Two PCR steps were used to amplify libraries, with sample barcodes and sequencing adapters being added in the second step. Sequencing of the libraries was done on either Illumina HiSeq 2500 (2x100 bp) or NovaSeq (2x150 bp). Per the source publication's procedure: MIGEC was used to demultiplex reads and collapse the reads into UMI consensus sequences, and MiXCR was used for V(D)J alignment. Vaccine-responding clonotypes were defined with edgeR using replicate PBMC samples, requiring FDR below 0.01 and a log2 fold change above 5 up to day 15. Each bulk clonotype received a CD4 or CD8 identity based on whether the sequenced CD4 or CD8 repertoire contained that clonotype at higher abundance. The public reads were quality trimmed at Q25 with fastp and then assembled into clones with MiXCR by TCRdb, keeping productive beta chains. Each record represents a unique CDR3 protein, reported with the most common genes and DNA among its rows. For this entry, the V and J calls and clone size follow TCRdb and not the study's own pipeline. The sample table lists 400,000 to 650,000 distinct CDR3 sequences, 21% of them with a count of one. In total, the top ten clones hold approximately 16% of the sample.

The treatment or condition label, as the study defines it: live attenuated yellow fever vaccine strain. Two biological replicates of bulk PBMCs were collected at each blood-draw timepoint. A standard Ficoll-Paque protocol was used to isolate PBMCs from peripheral blood. RNA was extracted with TriZol from bulk PBMCs, CD4 and CD8 fractions, and dextramer-positive and dextramer-negative fractions. As to this clonotype: The antigen it binds to is not known. Within one base of it there is no much larger clone, and no base qualities were kept.

V is cut back by 4 bases and J by 4 bases, with 9 bases in the junction unmatched. The CDR3, cysteine through phenylalanine, is 16 amino acids long. The sequence is cut down to CDR3 DNA, 48 bases in frame from base 1. From the germline V gene, CDR1 is SGHRS and CDR2 is YFSETQ. The chain links TRBV5-1 with TRBJ2-5; TRBD2 agrees with 11 junctional bases. The specimen comprised PBMCs, sampled about 21 days after the first yellow fever vaccination. The TCR was taken from a man aged 18 to 29 who received the YFV17D yellow fever vaccine. The DNA sequence is TGCGCCAGCAGCCCAGGTTCTAGCGGGGGGCGAGAGACCCAGTACTTC. This translates into CASSPGSSGGRETQYF.